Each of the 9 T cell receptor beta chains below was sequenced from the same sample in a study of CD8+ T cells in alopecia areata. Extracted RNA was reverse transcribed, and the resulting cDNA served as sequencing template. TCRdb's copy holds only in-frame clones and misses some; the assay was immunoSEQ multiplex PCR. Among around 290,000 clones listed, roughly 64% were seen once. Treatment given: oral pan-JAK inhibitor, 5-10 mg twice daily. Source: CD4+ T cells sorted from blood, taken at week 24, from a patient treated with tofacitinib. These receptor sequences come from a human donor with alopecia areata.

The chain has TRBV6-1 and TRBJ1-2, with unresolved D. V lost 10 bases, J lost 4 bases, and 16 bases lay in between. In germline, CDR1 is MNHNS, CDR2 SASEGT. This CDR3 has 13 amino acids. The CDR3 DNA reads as TGTGCCAAGCCGGGGTCCGAGGCCTATGGCTACACCTTC. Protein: CAKPGSEAYGYTF.

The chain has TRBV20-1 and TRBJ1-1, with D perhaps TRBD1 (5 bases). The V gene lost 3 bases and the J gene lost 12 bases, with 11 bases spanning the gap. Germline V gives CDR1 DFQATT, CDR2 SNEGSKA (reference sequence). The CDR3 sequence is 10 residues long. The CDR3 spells CSASRDSPFF. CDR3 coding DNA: TGCAGTGCTAGTCGTGACAGCCCTTTCTTT.

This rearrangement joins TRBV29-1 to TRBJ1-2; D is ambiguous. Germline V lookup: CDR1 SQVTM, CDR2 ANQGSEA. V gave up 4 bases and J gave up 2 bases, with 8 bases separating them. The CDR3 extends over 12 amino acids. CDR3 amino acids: CSVVIQNYGYTF. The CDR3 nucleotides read TGCAGCGTTGTAATACAGAACTATGGCTACACCTTC.

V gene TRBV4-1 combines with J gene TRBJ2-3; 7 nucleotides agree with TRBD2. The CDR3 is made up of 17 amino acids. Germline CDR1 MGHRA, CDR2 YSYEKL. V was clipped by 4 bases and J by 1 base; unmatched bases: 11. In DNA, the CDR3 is TGCGCCAGCAGCCGCCGTACTGTCCTAGCGGGCACAGATACGCAGTATTTT. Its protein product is CASSRRTVLAGTDTQYF.

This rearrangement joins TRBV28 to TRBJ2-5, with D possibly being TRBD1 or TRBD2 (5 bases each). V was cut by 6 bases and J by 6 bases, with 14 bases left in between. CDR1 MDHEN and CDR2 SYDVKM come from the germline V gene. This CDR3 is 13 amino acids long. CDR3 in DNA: TGTGCCAGCAGGGATCGGGGCAAGCAGACCCAGTACTTC. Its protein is CASRDRGKQTQYF.

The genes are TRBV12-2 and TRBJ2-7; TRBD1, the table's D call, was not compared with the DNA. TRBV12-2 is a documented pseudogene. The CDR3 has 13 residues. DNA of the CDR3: TGTGCAAGTCGCTGCCAGGTGAGCTACGAGCAGTACTTC. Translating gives CASRCQVSYEQYF.

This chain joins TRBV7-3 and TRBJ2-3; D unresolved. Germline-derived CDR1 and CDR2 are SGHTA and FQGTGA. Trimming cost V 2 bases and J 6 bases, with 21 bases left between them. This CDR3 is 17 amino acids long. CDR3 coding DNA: TGTGCCAGCAGCTTAGGTCGACGGTGGACGGATTTGGATACGCAGTATTTT. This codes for CASSLGRRWTDLDTQYF.

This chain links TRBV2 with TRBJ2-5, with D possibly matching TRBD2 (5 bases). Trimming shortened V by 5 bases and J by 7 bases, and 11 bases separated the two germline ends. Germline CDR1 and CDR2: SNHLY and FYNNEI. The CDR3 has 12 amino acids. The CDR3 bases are TGTGCCAGCAGTCCCACCCGGGGGACCCAGTACTTC. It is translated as CASSPTRGTQYF.

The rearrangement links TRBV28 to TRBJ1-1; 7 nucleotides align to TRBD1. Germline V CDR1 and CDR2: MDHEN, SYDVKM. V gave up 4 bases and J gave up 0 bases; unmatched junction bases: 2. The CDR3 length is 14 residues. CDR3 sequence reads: CASSSTGMNTEAFF. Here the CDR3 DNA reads TGTGCCAGCAGTTCGACAGGGATGAACACTGAAGCTTTCTTT. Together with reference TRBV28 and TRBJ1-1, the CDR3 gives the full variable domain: DVKVTQSSRYLVKRTGEKVFLECVQDMDHENMFWYRQDPGLGLRLIYFSYDVKMKEKGDIPEGYSVSREKKERFSLILESASTNQTSMYLCASSSTGMNTEAFFGQGTRLTVV.